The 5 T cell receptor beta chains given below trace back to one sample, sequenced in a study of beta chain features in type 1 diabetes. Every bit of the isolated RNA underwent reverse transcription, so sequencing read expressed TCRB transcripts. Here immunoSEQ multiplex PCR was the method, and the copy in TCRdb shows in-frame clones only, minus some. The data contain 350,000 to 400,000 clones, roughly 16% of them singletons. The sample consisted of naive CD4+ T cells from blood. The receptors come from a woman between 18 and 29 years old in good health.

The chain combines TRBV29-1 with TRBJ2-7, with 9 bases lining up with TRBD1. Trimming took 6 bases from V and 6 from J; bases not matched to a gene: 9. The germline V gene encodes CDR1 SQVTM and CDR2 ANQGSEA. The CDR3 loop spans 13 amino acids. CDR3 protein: CSVPGTGPCEQYF. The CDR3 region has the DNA TGCAGCGTCCCCGGGACAGGGCCCTGCGAGCAGTACTTC.

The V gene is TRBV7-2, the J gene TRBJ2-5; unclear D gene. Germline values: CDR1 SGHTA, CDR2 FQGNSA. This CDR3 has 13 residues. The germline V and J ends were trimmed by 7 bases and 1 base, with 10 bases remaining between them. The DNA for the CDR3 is TGTGCCAGCACCTTTACTACCCAAGAGACCCAGTACTTC. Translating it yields CASTFTTQETQYF.

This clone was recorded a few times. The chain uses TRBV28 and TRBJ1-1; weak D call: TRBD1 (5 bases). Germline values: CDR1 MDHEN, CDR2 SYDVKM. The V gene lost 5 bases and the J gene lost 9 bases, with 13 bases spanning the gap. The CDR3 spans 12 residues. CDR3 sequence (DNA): TGTGCCAGCAGTCTCCAGGGATTTAAAGCTTTCTTT. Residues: CASSLQGFKAFF.

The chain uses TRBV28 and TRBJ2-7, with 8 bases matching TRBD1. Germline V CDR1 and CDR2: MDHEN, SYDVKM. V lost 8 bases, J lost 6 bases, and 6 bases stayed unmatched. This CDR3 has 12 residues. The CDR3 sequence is CASQGQESEQYF. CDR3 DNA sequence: TGTGCCAGCCAGGGACAGGAAAGCGAGCAGTACTTC.

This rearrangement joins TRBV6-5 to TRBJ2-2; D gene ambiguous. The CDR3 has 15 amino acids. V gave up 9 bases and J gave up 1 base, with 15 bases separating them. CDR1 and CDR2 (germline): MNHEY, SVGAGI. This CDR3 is CASRPPQRNTGELFF. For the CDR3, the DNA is TGTGCCAGTCGACCCCCCCAGCGGAACACCGGGGAGCTGTTTTTT.